This TCR beta chain originates from a study of blood T cell repertoires in COVID-19. About the research overall: Spain, Italy and the United States supplied samples that represented acute and convalescent COVID-19.

The CDR3 length is 14 residues. CDR1 is MGHRA, CDR2 YSYEKL, per germline. With 5 bases removed from V and 4 bases from J, the gap between germline ends came to 12 bases. The protocol was immunoSEQ multiplex PCR, while the TCRdb copy is restricted to in-frame clones and leaves out a portion. The table has approximately 300,000 clones, 86% seen once. The TCR was taken from a woman in her fifties or sixties with acute or convalescent COVID-19. Source material: peripheral blood. This chain joins TRBV4-1 and TRBJ2-1; no clear D gene. The CDR3: CASSSTGPYNEQFF. The CDR3 bases are TGCGCCAGCAGCTCAACCGGTCCATACAATGAGCAGTTCTTC.